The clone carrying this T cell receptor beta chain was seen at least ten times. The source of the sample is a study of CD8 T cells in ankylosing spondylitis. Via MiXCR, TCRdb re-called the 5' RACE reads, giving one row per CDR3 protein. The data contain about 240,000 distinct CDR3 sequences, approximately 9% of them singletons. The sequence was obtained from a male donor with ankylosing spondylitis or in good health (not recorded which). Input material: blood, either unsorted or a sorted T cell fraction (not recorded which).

The CDR3: CASSLAQDEQFF. The CDR3 DNA sequence: TGCGCCAGCAGCTTGGCGCAGGATGAGCAGTTCTTC. The V and J genes are TRBV5-1 and TRBJ2-1; the D is unclear. The length of the CDR3 is 12 residues. Trimming removed 0 bases at V and 8 bases at J, with 6 bases between. The germline CDR1 and CDR2 sequences are SGHRS and YFSETQ.